The 9 T cell receptor beta chains below all came from one sample that was sequenced in a study of T cells after yellow fever vaccination. Via MiXCR, TCRdb re-called the 5' RACE reads, giving one row per CDR3 protein. The table includes hundreds of thousands of distinct CDR3 sequences, approximately 10% detected once. Sequencing was performed on PBMCs, taken on the day of the first yellow fever vaccination. These receptors were collected from a man aged 18 to 35 who received the YFV17D yellow fever vaccine.

The table lists this clonotype with a few counts. The chain employs TRBV5-6 and TRBJ2-7; TRBD1 is a possible D gene (6 bases). Germline assignment: CDR1 SGHDT and CDR2 YYEEEE. V lost 0 bases to trimming and J lost 3 bases, with 13 bases between them. This CDR3 region has 15 residues. The CDR3 sequence: CASSLGGHERYEQYV. The CDR3 DNA is TGTGCCAGCAGCTTGGGGGGACACGAACGCTACGAGCAGTACGTC.

This chain connects TRBV4-3 to TRBJ1-2, with D unclear. The germline V gene has CDR1 LGHNA and CDR2 YSLEER. This CDR3 has 12 residues. Deletions cut 3 bases from V and 8 bases from J, with 10 bases between. The CDR3: CASSHAAGGYTF. The CDR3 DNA sequence: TGCGCCAGCAGCCACGCGGCGGGGGGCTACACCTTC.

J is TRBJ1-3 and V is TRBV12-3 or TRBV12-4; D not resolved. This CDR3 has 13 amino acids. V gave up 2 bases and J gave up 7 bases, with 9 bases separating them. The chain's CDR3 is CASSLLGINTIYF. In DNA form, the CDR3 reads TGTGCCAGCAGTTTATTGGGTATCAACACCATATATTTT.

This rearrangement joins TRBV7-9 to TRBJ2-3; 8 bases fit TRBD2. Germline-derived CDR1 and CDR2 are SEHNR and FQNEAQ (reference sequence). The CDR3 is made up of 16 amino acids. V trimming: 2 bases; J trimming: 1 base; junction bases outside the gene matches: 5. The CDR3 DNA sequence: TGTGCCAGCAGCTTACGGGCGGGGGGCCGCACAGATACGCAGTATTTT. Translated, it gives CASSLRAGGRTDTQYF.

Note on this clonotype: Mismatch with germline at one junction end may stem from a read error. The chain's CDR3 is CASSRDSHTGELIF. The CDR3, as DNA: TGTGCCAGCAGCCGGGACTCTCACACCGGGGAGCTGATTTTT. V gene TRBV3-1 combines with J gene TRBJ2-2; a weak D match, TRBD2 (6 bases). CDR3 length equals 14 residues. CDR1 is LGHDT, CDR2 YNNKEL, per germline (reference sequence).

The chain uses TRBV27 and TRBJ2-2; D not certain. V lost 5 bases, J lost 0 bases, and 13 bases lay in between. The CDR3 is 16 amino acids. Germline loops: CDR1 MNHEY, CDR2 SMNVEV (reference sequence). The CDR3 DNA reads TGTGCCAGCAGTCTCTACAGCCGGACGAACACCGGGGAGCTGTTTTTT. Its translation: CASSLYSRTNTGELFF.

The chain couples TRBV7-2 to TRBJ2-7; TRBD1 aligns across 7 bases. V dropped 5 bases and J dropped 5; count of bases not matched to a gene: 12. Germline V gives CDR1 SGHTA, CDR2 FQGNSA. CDR3 length equals 15 residues. CDR3 nucleotides: TGTGCCAGCAGCCAAAAAACAGGGGTAATCCACGAGCAGTACTTC. Translated, it gives CASSQKTGVIHEQYF.

In its sample, this clonotype was seen a few times. The V gene is TRBV15, the J gene TRBJ2-5; D perhaps matches TRBD2 (5 bases). Trimming took off 4 bases at V and 5 bases at J, with 17 bases between the two ends. Germline lookup yields CDR1 LNHNV and CDR2 YYDKDF (reference sequence). CDR3 length equals 15 residues. Written as DNA, the CDR3 is TGTGCCACCAGCACCAGACGGGGAGAGTGGGAGACCCAGTACTTC. This translates into CATSTRRGEWETQYF.

The chain is built from TRBV6-5 and TRBJ2-7; 11 bases are shared with TRBD1. CDR1 and CDR2 from the germline V gene are MNHEY and SVGAGI. The V and J ends lost 4 bases and 0 bases, in that order; junction bases with no gene match: 5. CDR3 length: 16 amino acids. The CDR3: CASSLSGTGGSYEQYF. The DNA for the CDR3 is TGTGCCAGCAGTTTGTCCGGGACAGGGGGCTCCTACGAGCAGTACTTC.